The rows below give T cell receptor beta chains drawn from one sample of a study of CD8 T cells in ankylosing spondylitis. TCRdb processed the 5' RACE reads anew with MiXCR; each CDR3 protein has one entry. This table has some 340,000 distinct CDR3 sequences, roughly 15% appearing once. The sample comprised blood, either unsorted or a sorted T cell fraction (not recorded which). These receptors were taken from a male donor with ankylosing spondylitis or in good health (not recorded which). Both conserved end residues are part of each CDR3. The D gene is left open where the match is weak. Rows give clone size only sometimes, using once, few, many, or a class for an expanded clone.

D gene: NA
V gene: TRBV9
clone size: NA
J gene: TRBJ2-5
CDR3 protein: CASSVAQRETQYF
CDR3 DNA: TGTGCCAGCAGCGTAGCTCAGCGGGAGACCCAGTACTTC

D gene: NA
V gene: TRBV4-2
clone size: few
J gene: TRBJ2-3
CDR3 protein: CASSQRTMDTQYF
CDR3 DNA: TGTGCCAGCAGCCAAAGGACCATGGATACGCAGTATTTT

D gene: TRBD1
V gene: TRBV4-1
clone size: few
J gene: TRBJ1-1
CDR3 protein: CASSQDWDRDAAFF
CDR3 DNA: TGCGCCAGCAGCCAAGATTGGGACAGGGACGCGGCTTTCTTT

D gene: NA
V gene: TRBV11-2
clone size: NA
J gene: TRBJ1-1
CDR3 protein: CASSPQTGPSEAFF
CDR3 DNA: TGTGCCAGCAGCCCCCAGACCGGACCTTCTGAAGCTTTCTTT

D gene: NA
V gene: TRBV20-1
clone size: few
J gene: TRBJ1-4
CDR3 protein: CSARESGNNEKLFF
CDR3 DNA: TGCAGTGCTAGAGAGAGTGGTAATAATGAAAAACTGTTTTTT

D gene: TRBD1
V gene: TRBV5-1
clone size: many
J gene: TRBJ2-7
CDR3 protein: CASSPRQGTSYEQYF
CDR3 DNA: TGCGCCAGCAGCCCCCGACAGGGGACGTCCTACGAGCAGTACTTC

D gene: TRBD2
V gene: TRBV13
clone size: once
J gene: TRBJ2-7
CDR3 protein: CASSLASGGAAYEQYF
CDR3 DNA: TGTGCCAGCAGCTTGGCCAGCGGGGGGGCCGCTTACGAGCAGTACTTC

D gene: TRBD1
V gene: TRBV12-3/TRBV12-4
clone size: few
J gene: TRBJ1-6
CDR3 protein: CASTSRDRVKPLHF
CDR3 DNA: TGTGCCAGCACCTCACGGGACAGGGTTAAACCCCTCCACTTT

D gene: TRBD2
V gene: TRBV5-1
clone size: few
J gene: TRBJ2-3
CDR3 protein: CASSLSGTTDTQYF
CDR3 DNA: TGTGCCAGCAGTCTTAGCGGGACAACAGATACGCAGTATTTT

D gene: TRBD2
V gene: TRBV4-2
clone size: NA
J gene: TRBJ2-2
CDR3 protein: CASSQGSTSVPTGELFF
CDR3 DNA: TGTGCCAGCAGCCAAGGGTCGACTAGCGTTCCCACCGGGGAGCTGTTTTTT

D gene: NA
V gene: TRBV7-9
clone size: many
J gene: TRBJ1-1
CDR3 protein: CASSLQGGGTEAFF
CDR3 DNA: TGTGCCAGCAGCTTACAGGGTGGGGGCACTGAAGCTTTCTTT

D gene: NA
V gene: TRBV7-8
clone size: few
J gene: TRBJ2-7
CDR3 protein: CASSRSLGYEQYF
CDR3 DNA: TGTGCCAGCAGTAGATCCTTGGGCTACGAGCAGTACTTC

D gene: TRBD2
V gene: TRBV13
clone size: NA
J gene: TRBJ2-1
CDR3 protein: CASREAGGYYNEQFF
CDR3 DNA: TGTGCCAGCAGGGAAGCGGGGGGATACTACAATGAGCAGTTCTTC

D gene: NA
V gene: TRBV12-5
clone size: NA
J gene: TRBJ2-1
CDR3 protein: CASGLAQPGLNEQFF
CDR3 DNA: TGTGCTAGTGGTTTGGCGCAGCCGGGGCTCAATGAGCAGTTCTTC

D gene: NA
V gene: TRBV12-3/TRBV12-4
clone size: many
J gene: TRBJ2-7
CDR3 protein: CASSFTHEQYF
CDR3 DNA: TGTGCCAGCAGTTTTACCCACGAGCAGTACTTC

D gene: TRBD1
V gene: TRBV11-2
clone size: NA
J gene: TRBJ2-7
CDR3 protein: CASSLDSGTGEYEQYF
CDR3 DNA: TGTGCCAGCAGCTTGGATTCCGGGACAGGGGAATACGAGCAGTACTTC

D gene: TRBD1
V gene: TRBV25-1
clone size: NA
J gene: TRBJ2-7
CDR3 protein: CASSNPHRGDEQYF
CDR3 DNA: TGTGCCAGCAGTAACCCACACAGGGGTGACGAGCAGTACTTC

D gene: TRBD1
V gene: TRBV12-3/TRBV12-4
clone size: NA
J gene: TRBJ1-1
CDR3 protein: CASTVEGAWTEAFF
CDR3 DNA: TGTGCCAGCACCGTTGAGGGGGCCTGGACTGAAGCTTTCTTT

D gene: NA
V gene: TRBV7-9
clone size: few
J gene: TRBJ1-3
CDR3 protein: CASSARGAGNTIYF
CDR3 DNA: TGTGCCAGCAGCGCAAGGGGAGCTGGAAACACCATATATTTT

D gene: TRBD1
V gene: TRBV5-1
clone size: NA
J gene: TRBJ2-5
CDR3 protein: CASSSTGTGQETQYF
CDR3 DNA: TGCGCCAGCAGCTCAACCGGGACAGGGCAGGAGACCCAGTACTTC

D gene: NA
V gene: TRBV7-6
clone size: NA
J gene: TRBJ2-1
CDR3 protein: CASSSRLGLNEQFF
CDR3 DNA: TGTGCCAGCAGCTCCCGACTCGGGTTAAATGAGCAGTTCTTC

D gene: NA
V gene: TRBV5-5
clone size: few
J gene: TRBJ1-5
CDR3 protein: CASSLVQGRGNQPQHF
CDR3 DNA: TGTGCCAGCAGCTTGGTCCAGGGGCGCGGCAATCAGCCCCAGCATTTT

D gene: TRBD2
V gene: TRBV6-1
clone size: NA
J gene: TRBJ2-3
CDR3 protein: CASSEPVGLAGWGPDTQYF
CDR3 DNA: TGTGCCAGCAGTGAACCAGTGGGACTAGCGGGGTGGGGGCCAGATACGCAGTATTTT

D gene: NA
V gene: TRBV20-1
clone size: NA
J gene: TRBJ2-3
CDR3 protein: CSARDRAGYTDTQYF
CDR3 DNA: TGCAGTGCTAGAGATCGGGCGGGGTATACAGATACGCAGTATTTT